The rows below give T cell receptor beta chains drawn from one sample of a study of graft-versus-host responses after intestinal transplantation. TCRdb's copy holds only in-frame clones and misses some; the assay was immunoSEQ multiplex PCR. The profile shows about 9,600 clones, approximately 86% of them singletons. Sequencing used ileum tissue, obtained roughly 730 days after intestinal transplantation. These receptors all come from a human patient who received an intestinal transplant, so some T cells may come from the graft donor. Both conserved end residues are part of each CDR3. D genes are given only for firm matches. The listing skips clone size in some rows; elsewhere it reads once, few, many or a size class.

D	size	V	J	DNA	CDR3
NA	NA	TRBV18	TRBJ2-3	TGTGCCAGCTCACCTTCCAGAGGAGGTTTCACAGATACGCAGTATTTT	CASSPSRGGFTDTQYF
TRBD2	once	TRBV7-9	TRBJ2-5	TGTGCCAGCAGCTTAATCATCGGGGGGGCGGAGACCCAGTACTTC	CASSLIIGGAETQYF
TRBD2	NA	TRBV7-9	TRBJ2-7	TGTGCCAGCAGGCCGCGGGAGGGCCCCAACGAGCAGTACTTC	CASRPREGPNEQYF
NA	once	TRBV7-6	TRBJ1-2	TGTGCCAGCAGCCCCGAGGAGGGGTATGGCTACACCTTC	CASSPEEGYGYTF
NA	NA	TRBV6-1	TRBJ1-5	TGTGCCAGCAGTGAAGCGAGATATAGCAATCAGCCCCAGCATTTT	CASSEARYSNQPQHF
TRBD2	NA	TRBV13	TRBJ2-2	TGTGCCAGCAAGGCGCTAGCGGGAACCGGGGAGCTGTTTTTT	CASKALAGTGELFF
TRBD1	NA	TRBV5-6	TRBJ2-5	TGTGCCAGCAGCCCCGGACAGGGGAAGACCCAGTACTTC	CASSPGQGKTQYF
TRBD2	NA	TRBV7-9	TRBJ2-1	TGTGCCAGCAGCCGCCGAGGGGCGGGAGGAGTCGATGAGCAGTTCTTC	CASSRRGAGGVDEQFF
NA	NA	TRBV5-1	TRBJ2-3	TGCGCCAGCAGCTACCCGGCTGAAACAGATACGCAGTATTTT	CASSYPAETDTQYF
NA	NA	TRBV6-1	TRBJ1-5	TGTGCCAGCAGTGAACCCCGCAGCTTCGGGGCCCAGCATTTT	CASSEPRSFGAQHF
NA	NA	TRBV6-9	TRBJ1-6	TGTGCCAGCAGTTTGTCCACCTACACTCCCCTCCACTTT	CASSLSTYTPLHF
TRBD1	NA	TRBV18	TRBJ2-7	TGTGCCAGCTCACTTACGGGACAGGGAATAGCCTACGAGCAGTACTTC	CASSLTGQGIAYEQYF
NA	NA	TRBV18	TRBJ1-3	TGTGCCAGCTCACCACCCGGGCCGGGGGACACCATATATTTT	CASSPPGPGDTIYF
TRBD2	NA	TRBV2	TRBJ2-7	TGTGCCAGCAACCGACTAGCGGGGGGTTACGAGCAGTACTTC	CASNRLAGGYEQYF
TRBD2	NA	TRBV30	TRBJ2-5	TGTGCCCGGGGGGACGCCGCCGGAAGGGACTTC	CARGDAAGRDF
NA	NA	TRBV2	TRBJ2-5	TGTGCCAGCATGAAGGGACCCCAAGAGACCCAGTACTTC	CASMKGPQETQYF
NA	NA	TRBV4-1	TRBJ1-2	TGCGCCAGCAGCCAAGATGCGGGATCCTATGGCTACACCTTC	CASSQDAGSYGYTF
NA	NA	TRBV11-2	TRBJ2-7	TGTGCCGGCAGCTTAGGACAGAACTACGAGCAGTACTTC	CAGSLGQNYEQYF
NA	NA	TRBV28	TRBJ1-5	TGTGCCAGCAGCCGCGGGGGGGCATCGTACCAAGAGGATCAGCCCCAGCATTTT	CASSRGGASYQEDQPQHF
NA	NA	TRBV10-2	TRBJ2-1	TGCGCCAGCAGTGCCCCCCTGGGGGGACCCTACAATGAGCAGTTCTTC	CASSAPLGGPYNEQFF
TRBD1	NA	TRBV28	TRBJ1-2	TGTGCCAGCAGAACCCCGGGACAGTCAGCGGGCTACACCTTC	CASRTPGQSAGYTF
NA	once	TRBV19	TRBJ2-1	TGTGCCAGTAGTTTACGGCAGCCGCCCTACAATGAGCAGTTCTTC	CASSLRQPPYNEQFF
TRBD2	NA	TRBV19	TRBJ2-7	TGTGCCAGTAGTACCGGGACTAGATTTGACGAGCAGTACTTC	CASSTGTRFDEQYF
TRBD1	NA	TRBV10-1	TRBJ1-2	TGCGCCAGCAGTGAGTCTCCGGGACAGGGACCCCGACCCTTACTTAACTATGGCTACACCTTC	CASSESPGQGPRPLLNYGYTF
NA	NA	TRBV14	TRBJ1-1	TGTGCCAGCAGCCAAGGTAGATTCACTGAAGCTTTCTTT	CASSQGRFTEAFF
TRBD1	NA	TRBV7-2	TRBJ1-5	TGTGCCAGCAGCTTACAGGGGGCAGGCCAGCCCCAGCATTTT	CASSLQGAGQPQHF
TRBD1	few	TRBV2	TRBJ2-5	TGTGCCAGCAGGCGACGGGACAGGGGCCAAGAGACCCAGTACTTC	CASRRRDRGQETQYF
NA	NA	TRBV5-6	TRBJ1-2	TGTGCCAGCAGCCGAGCCCTGGACAGCGCTGGCTACACCTTC	CASSRALDSAGYTF
NA	NA	TRBV6-1	TRBJ2-7	TGTGCCAGCAGTGAAGAGGGTCGGGGATACTACGAGCAGTACTTC	CASSEEGRGYYEQYF
NA	NA	TRBV6-1	TRBJ1-5	TGTGCCAGCAGTAAAGCGGACGGAAGCAATCAGCCCCAGCATTTT	CASSKADGSNQPQHF
NA	once	TRBV6-6	TRBJ2-1	TGTGCCAGCAGCCCGGACAGATCCTACAATGAGCAGTTCTTC	CASSPDRSYNEQFF
TRBD1	NA	TRBV2	TRBJ1-5	TGTGCCAGCAGTGTAACGACAGGGGGCAATCAGCCCCAGCATTTT	CASSVTTGGNQPQHF
NA	NA	TRBV7-3	TRBJ1-1	TGTGCCAGCAGCTTCGGGGGTCCTGAAGCTTTCTTT	CASSFGGPEAFF
NA	NA	TRBV19	TRBJ1-1	TGTGCCAGTAGTATCCCGGCCTTGAGGCACACTGAAGCTTTCTTT	CASSIPALRHTEAFF
NA	NA	TRBV29-1	TRBJ2-7	TGCAGCGTTCGAGGCGCGATCGAGCAGTACTTC	CSVRGAIEQYF
NA	NA	TRBV27	TRBJ1-1	TGTGCCAGCAGTAAGGGGGATCCTGTGAACACTGAAGCTTTCTTT	CASSKGDPVNTEAFF
NA	NA	TRBV5-1	TRBJ1-2	TGCGCCAGCAGCTTCGAATGGGAGGGCGAGGATGGCTACACCTTC	CASSFEWEGEDGYTF
NA	NA	TRBV6-1	TRBJ1-6	TGTGCCAGCAGTCCGGAGACAGGTCGCTTGGCCCTCCACTTT	CASSPETGRLALHF
TRBD2	NA	TRBV6-6	TRBJ2-7	TGTGCCAGCACCCCAGGCGAGCGGGAGACCTACGAGCAGTACTTC	CASTPGERETYEQYF
NA	NA	TRBV5-1	TRBJ1-2	TGCGCCAGCAGCTTGGAGTACGGAGGCTACACCTTC	CASSLEYGGYTF
NA	NA	TRBV29-1	TRBJ2-7	TGCAGCGGACGGGACGGGACCTACGAGCAGTACTTC	CSGRDGTYEQYF
TRBD2	NA	TRBV28	TRBJ2-1	TGTGCCAGCAGTTTGACTAGCGGGGGGTCTTACAATGAGCAGTTCTTC	CASSLTSGGSYNEQFF
TRBD2	NA	TRBV5-4	TRBJ2-7	TGTGCCAGCAGCTCAGAATATGGACTAGCGGGGGACTACGAGCAGTACTTC	CASSSEYGLAGDYEQYF
NA	few	TRBV30	TRBJ2-2	TGTGCCTGGAGTACGGTGGGGGGCGGGGAGCTGTTTTTT	CAWSTVGGGELFF
NA	few	TRBV4-1	TRBJ1-2	TGCGCCAGCAGCCAAGTTCTGGCAGGGGCCCTGAGGACCTTC	CASSQVLAGALRTF
NA	NA	TRBV21-1	TRBJ1-4	TGTGCCAGCAGCAAACCGGGGACAGGGGAGGGTACGCGGGGCGAAAAACTGTTTTTT	CASSKPGTGEGTRGEKLFF
TRBD2	NA	TRBV19	TRBJ2-5	TGTGCCAGTACCGATGCAGGGAGGGGTGGGTTGGAGACCCAGTACTTC	CASTDAGRGGLETQYF